Below are 18 T cell receptor beta chains sequenced from a single sample in a study of multiple sclerosis patients with progressive multifocal leukoencephalopathy. Time point noted: approximately twelve months of natalizumab therapy. TCRdb keeps only in-frame clones here, not all; method: immunoSEQ multiplex PCR. This table holds over 20,000 clones, about 91% found once. The input for sequencing was PBMCs, taken from a patient treated with natalizumab. These receptors all stem from a man aged 30-40 years with multiple sclerosis.

This chain joins TRBV4-3 and TRBJ2-1; 12 positions match TRBD2. CDR1 LGHNA and CDR2 YSLEER come from the germline V gene. This CDR3 spans 18 amino acids. V dropped 0 bases and J dropped 4; count of bases not matched to a gene: 7. Written as DNA, the CDR3 is TGCGCCAGCAGCCAAGATCGGGATCTAGCGGGAGGGTACAATGAGCAGTTCTTC. This gives the protein CASSQDRDLAGGYNEQFF.

The chain carries TRBV21-1 and TRBJ2-7. TRBV21-1 is classified as a pseudogene. CDR3 size: 14 residues. The CDR3 protein is CASSKDNFTYEQYV. CDR3 DNA: TGTGCCAGCAGCAAAGATAACTTTACCTACGAGCAGTACGTC.

This clone was detected once. The chain joins TRBV5-1 to TRBJ2-5; TRBD1 matches at 8 bases. Trimming took 1 base from V and 2 from J; bases not matched to a gene: 4. This CDR3 has 15 amino acids. Germline lookup yields CDR1 SGHRS and CDR2 YFSETQ. The CDR3 sequence: CASSLRQGWQETQYF. The CDR3 coding sequence is TGCGCCAGCAGCTTGAGACAGGGGTGGCAAGAGACCCAGTACTTC.

The chain recombines TRBV6-5 with TRBJ1-2; the D is unclear. The germline V gene has CDR1 MNHEY and CDR2 SVGAGI. Trimming shortened V by 0 bases and J by 5 bases, and 7 bases separated the two germline ends. The CDR3 length is 13 residues. In DNA, the CDR3 is TGTGCCAGCAGTTACTCGACTCTTTATGGCTACACCTTC. It yields the protein CASSYSTLYGYTF.

This clone was counted only a few times. The CDR3 here is CASSQAAVPDTQYF. In DNA, the CDR3 is TGCGCCAGCAGCCAAGCCGCGGTACCCGATACGCAGTATTTT. The chain combines TRBV4-3 with TRBJ2-3; D remains unclear. The V and J ends lost 1 base and 6 bases respectively, with 11 bases between them. This CDR3 comprises 14 residues. The germline V gene encodes CDR1 LGHNA and CDR2 YSLEER.

The chain recombines TRBV9 with TRBJ2-5; 8 bases fit TRBD2. The CDR3 extends over 16 amino acids. Germline V gene data show CDR1 as SGDLS and CDR2 as YYNGEE. V dropped 0 bases and J dropped 5; count of bases not matched to a gene: 9. Written as DNA, the CDR3 is TGTGCCAGCAGCGTAGCTTTACGGGAGGGCCTGGAGACCCAGTACTTC. This sequence encodes CASSVALREGLETQYF.

V usage is TRBV19 and J usage is TRBJ1-5; 9 nucleotides line up with TRBD1. The CDR3 runs 14 residues. The junction had 7 bases not matched to a gene; V was cut back by 6 bases and J by 7 bases. Per germline, CDR1 LNHDA and CDR2 SQIVND (reference sequence). The CDR3 bases are TGTGCCAGTAGCGGTACAGGGGGCTTACAGCCCCAGCATTTT. It specifies CASSGTGGLQPQHF.

V and J are TRBV10-3 and TRBJ1-6; a possible D gene is TRBD1 (6 bases). Germline CDR1 ENHRY, CDR2 SYGVKD. CDR3 length: 13 residues. Trimming left V 11 bases short and J 9 bases short, with 17 bases between. In nucleotides, the CDR3 is TGTGCCGGAATCCGGGACATCAGTTCACCCCTCCACTTT. Protein sequence: CAGIRDISSPLHF.

The genes are TRBV2 and TRBJ2-7, with 10 bases matching TRBD2. The CDR3 has 15 amino acids. Germline trimming cut 4 bases from V and 1 base from J; bases unmatched to any gene: 4. Germline lookup yields CDR1 SNHLY and CDR2 FYNNEI. The CDR3 loop is CASSVQREGSYEQYF. Written as DNA, the CDR3 is TGTGCCAGCAGTGTCCAGCGGGAGGGGTCCTACGAGCAGTACTTC.

The chain employs TRBV16 and TRBJ1-5; TRBD1 is a possible D gene (5 bases). The germline V gene encodes CDR1 KGHSY and CDR2 FQNENV. V lost 2 bases to trimming and J lost 0 bases, with 5 bases between them. The CDR3 sequence is 14 residues long. CDR3 DNA: TGTGCCAGCAGCCAAGACAGTAGCAATCAGCCCCAGCATTTT. It yields the protein CASSQDSSNQPQHF.

The chain uses TRBV5-1 and TRBJ1-1; 7 bases are shared with TRBD1. This CDR3 contains 15 residues. Germline CDR1 reads SGHRS; CDR2 reads YFSETQ. Germline trimming cut 0 bases from V and 0 bases from J; bases unmatched to any gene: 2. In nucleotides, the CDR3 is TGCGCCAGCAGCTTGGGACAGGGCTTGAACACTGAAGCTTTCTTT. Its protein is CASSLGQGLNTEAFF.

The chain carries TRBV5-1 and TRBJ2-7; TRBD1 is a possible D gene (5 bases). This CDR3 has 15 residues. Trimming took off 3 bases at V and 0 bases at J, with 13 bases between the two ends. Germline lookup yields CDR1 SGHRS and CDR2 YFSETQ. CDR3 in amino acids: CASSSRQPGSYEQYF. In DNA, the CDR3 is TGCGCCAGCAGCTCCCGACAGCCGGGCTCCTACGAGCAGTACTTC. The full variable domain, completed using reference TRBV5-1 and TRBJ2-7, is KAGVTQTPRYLIKTRGQQVTLSCSPISGHRSVSWYQQTPGQGLQFLFEYFSETQRNKGNFPGRFSGRQFSNSRSEMNVSTLELGDSALYLCASSSRQPGSYEQYFGPGTRLTVT.

This clone was detected once. The junction departs from the called germline gene at one end, perhaps through a read error. The CDR3 sequence is CATSLGLAGGDTQYF. The CDR3 DNA sequence: TGTGCCACCAGCCTAGGACTAGCGGGAGGGGATACGCAGTATTTT. V gene TRBV5-8 combines with J gene TRBJ2-3; 15 bases map to TRBD2. This CDR3 is built from 15 residues. The germline V gene has CDR1 SGHTS and CDR2 YDEGEE.

The chain joins TRBV5-6 to TRBJ2-5; a weak D match, TRBD2 (5 bases). This CDR3 is built from 14 residues. Germline loops: CDR1 SGHDT, CDR2 YYEEEE. The V gene lost 3 bases and the J gene lost 5 bases, with 14 bases spanning the gap. CDR3 in amino acids: CASSSLMGGETQYF. In nucleotides, the CDR3 is TGTGCCAGCAGCTCCTTGATGGGCGGGGAGACCCAGTACTTC.

This sequence joins TRBV4-2 and TRBJ2-5; D tentatively reads TRBD1 or TRBD2 (6 bases each). The germline V gene encodes CDR1 LGHNA and CDR2 YNFKEQ. V was trimmed by 3 bases and J by 1 base, leaving 12 bases between them. The length of the CDR3 is 15 residues. The CDR3 bases are TGTGCCAGCAGCCAGGTTTGGGGGGCCCAAGAGACCCAGTACTTC. Translated, it gives CASSQVWGAQETQYF.

J is TRBJ2-2 and V is TRBV5-4, with no clear D. There are 15 residues in the CDR3. V lost 3 bases to trimming and J lost 5 bases, with 14 bases between them. Germline V gene sequence: CDR1 SGHNT, CDR2 YYREEE (reference sequence). The CDR3 spells CASSSPAPSTGELFF. CDR3 nucleotides: TGTGCCAGCAGCTCCCCGGCCCCCTCTACCGGGGAGCTGTTTTTT.

The V and J genes are TRBV6-5 and TRBJ2-2; D perhaps matches TRBD2 (5 bases). CDR1 MNHEY and CDR2 SVGAGI come from the germline V gene. Trimming pared 5 bases from V and 6 bases from J, leaving 16 bases between. The CDR3 length is 15 residues. CDR3 region: CASSGRDPTSGELFF. The CDR3 region has the DNA TGTGCCAGCAGTGGTCGGGATCCTACTTCCGGGGAGCTGTTTTTT.

As DNA, the CDR3 is TGCGCCAGCAGCCAAGAGATGGGACTAGCGGACAATGAGCAGTTCTTC. The encoded protein is CASSQEMGLADNEQFF. The chain employs TRBV4-3 and TRBJ2-1, with 11 bases matching TRBD2. V lost 0 bases to trimming and J lost 5 bases; unmatched junction nucleotides: 3. This CDR3 region has 16 residues. Germline CDR1 is LGHNA and CDR2 is YSLEER.